A single sample is the source of the 5 T cell receptor beta chains below, sequenced in a study of T cells in localized non-small cell lung cancer (dated by TCRdb to 2020 to 2022). The library was prepared using the immunoSEQ multiplex PCR assay. TCRdb carries this immuneACCESS record with in-frame sequences only. Its versions omit some clonotypes, under half of them owing to an unresolved V gene in the studies checked, with the rest unexplained. Across this sample there are about 35,000 clones, with about 80% seen only once. Roughly 17% of the sample is in the top ten clones. The sample was peripheral blood, taken before any cancer treatment. The receptors were sampled from a male donor at least 60 years old with stage III squamous cell lung carcinoma.

In DNA, the CDR3 is TGTGCCAGCAGCTCCCGACAGGGGAAGGGGTATGGCTACACCTTC. This translates into CASSSRQGKGYGYTF. The chain carries TRBV5-4 and TRBJ1-2, with 8 bases identical to TRBD1. This CDR3 region has 15 residues. Germline V gene data show CDR1 as SGHNT and CDR2 as YYREEE (reference sequence). With 3 bases clipped from V and 5 bases from J, the junction kept 9 bases outside the gene matches.

This clone has just one count. This chain links TRBV5-4 with TRBJ1-6, with 9 bases aligning to TRBD1. The V gene end was trimmed by 4 bases and the J gene end by 7 bases; junction bases not matched to a gene: 6. The CDR3 is 15 amino acids. Per the germline V gene, CDR1 is SGHNT and CDR2 is YYREEE (reference sequence). The CDR3 DNA is TGTGCCAGCAGCACAAACAGGGGGCGGAATTCACCCCTCCACTTT. Translation: CASSTNRGRNSPLHF.

J is TRBJ2-1 and V is TRBV7-9; 11 positions match TRBD2. The CDR3 runs to 15 residues. J was trimmed by 4 bases and V by 3 bases; bases with no gene match: 2. Germline CDR1 and CDR2: SEHNR and FQNEAQ (reference sequence). The CDR3 DNA is TGTGCCAGCAGCTTGACTAGCGGGAAATACAATGAGCAGTTCTTC. This encodes CASSLTSGKYNEQFF.

This chain uses TRBV19 with TRBJ2-5; 9 bases match TRBD1. Trimming took 6 bases from V and 1 from J; bases not matched to a gene: 12. The CDR3 extends over 17 amino acids. Germline loops: CDR1 LNHDA, CDR2 SQIVND (reference sequence). CDR3 amino acids: CASRRTGTGRPQETQYF. The CDR3 nucleotides are TGTGCCAGTAGGCGGACCGGGACAGGGAGACCCCAAGAGACCCAGTACTTC.

The CDR3 nucleotides are TGTGCCAGCCTAAGCGGGAGGGAAGAGACCCAGTACTTC. Amino acids: CASLSGREETQYF. The chain employs TRBV2 and TRBJ2-5; 10 nucleotides agree with TRBD2. Trimming removed 8 bases from V and 3 bases from J; junction bases left unmatched: 3. The germline CDR1 and CDR2 sequences are SNHLY and FYNNEI. The CDR3 is 13 amino acids.